This T cell receptor (beta chain) is drawn from a study of OX40 agonist ivuxolimab in advanced cancers. Clones were sequenced by immunoSEQ multiplex PCR, and TCRdb holds only the in-frame ones, with some missing. The sample includes 65,000 to 80,000 clones, roughly 80% of them seen just once. Study-wide results and caveats: Clones of CD4+ and CD8+ blood T cells grew by week 6 at doses of 0.1 to 3.0 mg/kg.

Germline CDR1 is SGHRS and CDR2 is YFSETQ. The CDR3 is 14 residues long. V lost 0 bases, J lost 3 bases, and 3 bases stayed unmatched. Note on this clone: Its antigen is not identified.

Patients with a history of autoimmune disease or on systemic immunosuppression were excluded. Sequences were derived from CD4+ or CD8+ T cells sorted from blood, sampled in a trial of the OX40 agonist ivuxolimab. The chain carries TRBV5-1 and TRBJ2-7; TRBD2 aligns across 7 bases. The origin of this receptor is an adult with an advanced solid tumor such as melanoma, head and neck, liver or kidney cancer. CDR3 DNA sequence: TGCGCCAGCAGCTTGGCAGGACTAGACTACGAGCAGTACTTC. As protein: CASSLAGLDYEQYF.